The next 30 T cell receptor beta chains were all read from a single sample in a study of cytomegalovirus exposure and HLA in healthy donors. With 60 Vbeta and 13 Jbeta primers, the PCR was carried out. TCRdb's copy holds only in-frame clones and misses some; the assay was immunoSEQ multiplex PCR. The sample has under 200,000 clones; 82% are singletons. The sequenced sample was PBMCs. These receptors came from a man between 45 and 60 years old in good health and CMV-seropositive.

CDR3 amino acids: CASSLEVGGAETQYF. In DNA, the CDR3 is TGTGCCAGCAGCTTAGAAGTCGGGGGGGCAGAGACCCAGTACTTC. The J gene is TRBJ2-5, the V gene TRBV11-1, with 8 bases matching TRBD2. Germline assignment: CDR1 SGHAT and CDR2 FQDESV (reference sequence). The CDR3 loop spans 15 amino acids. With 1 base clipped from V and 4 bases from J, the junction kept 5 bases outside the gene matches.

The chain links TRBV10-3 to TRBJ1-4, with D perhaps matching TRBD1 (6 bases). The V gene's germline CDR1 is ENHRY and CDR2 SYGVKD. The CDR3 totals 16 residues. V gave up 4 bases and J gave up 10 bases, with 22 bases separating them. DNA for the CDR3: TGTGCCATCAGTGGAGAGTCGGTCAGGGGACATCGAAAACTGTTTTTT. Its translation: CAISGESVRGHRKLFF.

J is TRBJ2-1 and V is TRBV10-3, with D perhaps TRBD2 (6 bases). CDR1 ENHRY and CDR2 SYGVKD come from the germline V gene. The V end was cut by 6 bases, the J end by 6 bases, with 24 bases between. This CDR3 comprises 17 residues. CDR3 nucleotide sequence: TGTGCCATCAGCGCGCCCGGGGGAAGGGGAGTTTTCAATGAGCAGTTCTTC. Translated: CAISAPGGRGVFNEQFF.

The chain has TRBV7-2 and TRBJ1-4, with 7 positions matching TRBD1. CDR3 length equals 14 residues. Trimming took 6 bases from V and 5 from J; bases not matched to a gene: 6. Germline values: CDR1 SGHTA, CDR2 FQGNSA. CDR3 sequence: CASRPGQPNEKLFF. The CDR3 DNA reads as TGTGCCAGCAGACCGGGACAGCCCAATGAAAAACTGTTTTTT.

The chain recombines TRBV11-3 with TRBJ1-5; the match to TRBD1 covers 8 bases. The germline V gene has CDR1 SGHNT and CDR2 YENEEA. With V trimmed by 3 bases and J by 4 bases, 17 bases remained unmatched. This CDR3 has 19 residues. CDR3 loop: CASSFAPGGGCRGNQPQHF. CDR3 nucleotide sequence: TGTGCCAGCAGCTTTGCACCAGGGGGCGGATGTAGGGGGAATCAGCCCCAGCATTTT.

This clone has a handful of counts. The rearrangement joins TRBV7-9 to TRBJ2-1, with D unclear. Germline V CDR1 and CDR2: SEHNR, FQNEAQ (reference sequence). V dropped 3 bases and J dropped 2 bases, with 8 bases sitting between them. There are 14 residues in the CDR3. CDR3 sequence (DNA): TGTGCCAGCAGCTTTTCCGAGACCTACAATGAGCAGTTCTTC. As protein: CASSFSETYNEQFF. Supplemented by reference TRBV7-9 and TRBJ2-1, the full variable domain reads DTGVSQNPRHKITKRGQNVTFRCDPISEHNRLYWYRQTLGQGPEFLTYFQNEAQLEKSRLLSDRFSAERPKGSFSTLEIQRTEQGDSAMYLCASSFSETYNEQFFGPGTRLTVL.

In this sample, this clone turned up a few times. The chain links TRBV4-1 to TRBJ1-3; possibly TRBD1 for D (5 bases). The CDR3 loop spans 16 amino acids. The germline gives CDR1 MGHRA, CDR2 YSYEKL. The V and J ends lost 5 bases and 0 bases respectively, with 14 bases between them. The CDR3 reads CASSFARERSGNTIYF. DNA for the CDR3: TGCGCCAGCAGCTTCGCCAGGGAACGCTCTGGAAACACCATATATTTT.

V and J are TRBV5-1 and TRBJ2-7; 10 bases are a match to TRBD2. Trimming cost V 4 bases and J 2 bases; bases outside gene matches: 9. CDR1 SGHRS and CDR2 YFSETQ come from the germline V gene. The CDR3 extends over 16 amino acids. The CDR3 nucleotides read TGCGCCAGCAGCGCCGGATCTAGCGGGGGCCCCTACGAGCAGTACTTC. As protein: CASSAGSSGGPYEQYF.

Notes on this clone: The identical CDR3 is also encoded by other nucleotide sequences in the sample. V and J are TRBV7-2 and TRBJ2-7; a weak D match, TRBD2 (6 bases). CDR1 is SGHTA and CDR2 is FQGNSA in the germline V gene. This CDR3 contains 14 residues. Trimming shortened V by 0 bases and J by 2 bases, and 8 bases separated the two germline ends. CDR3 amino acids: CASSLAGGPYEQYF. The CDR3 nucleotides are TGTGCCAGCAGCTTAGCGGGAGGACCCTACGAGCAGTACTTC.

The chain joins TRBV6-1 to TRBJ2-7, with 9 bases that match TRBD1. Trimming removed 8 bases from V and 6 bases from J; junction bases left unmatched: 8. The germline CDR1 and CDR2 sequences are MNHNS and SASEGT. The CDR3 contains 13 residues. CDR3 region: CASARDRASEQYF. CDR3 bases: TGTGCCAGCGCCCGGGACAGGGCTTCCGAGCAGTACTTC.

The chain is built from TRBV6-6 and TRBJ1-2; D might be TRBD1 (6 bases). This CDR3 has 13 amino acids. The germline gives CDR1 MNHNY, CDR2 SVGAGI (reference sequence). Trimming left V 5 bases short and J 0 bases short, with 7 bases between. CDR3 amino acids: CASSRTANYGYTF. CDR3 in DNA: TGTGCCAGCAGTCGGACAGCTAACTATGGCTACACCTTC.

This clone was observed a single time. The V gene is TRBV6-6, the J gene TRBJ1-4; a possible D gene is TRBD1 (5 bases). V was cut by 2 bases and J by 6 bases, with 10 bases left in between. Germline CDR1 and CDR2: MNHNY and SVGAGI (reference sequence). The CDR3 loop spans 14 amino acids. The CDR3 sequence: CASSYHGGDEKLFF. CDR3 DNA sequence: TGTGCCAGCAGTTACCACGGAGGGGATGAAAAACTGTTTTTT.

The rearrangement uses TRBV6-5 and TRBJ1-4, with D possibly TRBD1 on 5 matching bases. The CDR3 sequence is 16 residues long. The V gene's germline CDR1 is MNHEY and CDR2 SVGAGI. V lost 2 bases and J 3 bases, leaving 13 bases between the germline ends. CDR3 amino acids: CASSYLRQFPNEKLFF. The CDR3 region has the DNA TGTGCCAGCAGTTACCTCAGACAGTTCCCTAATGAAAAACTGTTTTTT.

The chain has TRBV18 and TRBJ1-2; D is undetermined. CDR1 KGHSH and CDR2 LQKENI come from the germline V gene. The CDR3 consists of 15 residues. The V end was cut by 3 bases, the J end by 4 bases, with 15 bases between. The DNA for the CDR3 is TGTGCCAGCTCACCGAGGAGGGAGGGAGGCTATGGCTACACCTTC. It codes for CASSPRREGGYGYTF. The entire variable domain, with the rest obtained from reference TRBV18 and TRBJ1-2, is as follows: NAGVMQNPRHLVRRRGQEARLRCSPMKGHSHVYWYRQLPEEGLKFMVYLQKENIIDESGMPKERFSAEFPKEGPSILRIQQVVRGDSAAYFCASSPRREGGYGYTFGSGTRLTVV.

The CDR3 loop is CASREGLAGVHEQFF. For the CDR3, the DNA is TGTGCCAGCAGAGAGGGACTAGCGGGAGTCCATGAGCAGTTCTTC. The gene calls are TRBV6-1 and TRBJ2-1, with 14 positions matching TRBD2. This CDR3 region has 15 residues. Germline V gene sequence: CDR1 MNHNS, CDR2 SASEGT. Trimming at V came to 6 bases and at J to 8 bases, leaving 6 bases not matched to a gene.

J is TRBJ2-6 and V is TRBV5-1; the D gene is possibly TRBD1 (7 bases). V lost 4 bases and J 3 bases, leaving 20 bases between the germline ends. CDR3 length: 18 amino acids. Germline CDR1 reads SGHRS; CDR2 reads YFSETQ. CDR3 sequence reads: CASSLVSGGRFGANVLTF. The CDR3 coding sequence is TGCGCCAGCAGCCTTGTCTCAGGGGGGCGATTTGGGGCCAACGTCCTGACTTTC.

The chain carries TRBV5-8 and TRBJ2-7; the D gene is possibly TRBD1 (7 bases). Germline CDR1 and CDR2: SGHTS and YDEGEE. This CDR3 contains 15 residues. Trimming pared 5 bases from V and 7 bases from J, leaving 22 bases between. The CDR3 DNA reads as TGTGCCAGCAGAGATCGGACAGGAGGGGTGGGGGAGCAGTACTTC. It encodes CASRDRTGGVGEQYF.

This chain joins TRBV11-2 and TRBJ2-5; weak D call: TRBD2 (6 bases). CDR3 length: 15 residues. V was pared by 7 bases and J by 0 bases, with 15 bases between. Germline V gene data show CDR1 as SGHAT and CDR2 as FQNNGV. CDR3 nucleotides: TGTGCCAGCACCAAACAAGGACTAAACCAAGAGACCCAGTACTTC. The encoded protein is CASTKQGLNQETQYF.

The chain joins TRBV7-2 to TRBJ1-1; perhaps TRBD1 as D (5 bases). V lost 6 bases to trimming and J lost 0 bases, with 8 bases between them. This CDR3 has 13 amino acids. CDR1 and CDR2 from the germline V gene are SGHTA and FQGNSA. The CDR3, as DNA: TGTGCCAGCAGTTCAGGGCTGAACACTGAAGCTTTCTTT. Protein: CASSSGLNTEAFF.

The chain recombines TRBV6-6 with TRBJ2-7; D is uncertain. The CDR3 loop spans 13 amino acids. The germline V gene encodes CDR1 MNHNY and CDR2 SVGAGI (reference sequence). V lost 6 bases and J lost 6, with 15 bases in between. CDR3 sequence: CASSPLPPSEQYF. For the CDR3, the DNA is TGTGCCAGCAGCCCTCTTCCGCCCAGCGAGCAGTACTTC.

The V call is TRBV11-2, the J call TRBJ1-5; 9 positions agree with TRBD1. The length of the CDR3 is 16 residues. The junction had 7 bases not matched to a gene; V was cut back by 5 bases and J by 2 bases. Germline CDR1 and CDR2: SGHAT and FQNNGV. CDR3 sequence: CASSPYRDRGNQPQHF. The CDR3 DNA is TGTGCCAGCAGCCCATACCGGGACAGGGGCAATCAGCCCCAGCATTTT.

The chain has TRBV28 and TRBJ2-2; D gene unclear. The CDR3 spans 13 residues. The germline V and J ends were trimmed by 3 bases and 2 bases, with 4 bases remaining between them. Germline V gene data show CDR1 as MDHEN and CDR2 as SYDVKM. CDR3 loop: CASSFLNTGELFF. The CDR3 bases are TGTGCCAGCAGTTTCCTTAACACCGGGGAGCTGTTTTTT.

J is TRBJ2-5 and V is TRBV7-2; a weak D match, TRBD1 (6 bases). The CDR3 has 14 amino acids. Germline V gives CDR1 SGHTA, CDR2 FQGNSA. Trimming took 5 bases from V and 7 from J, leaving 17 bases between them. The CDR3 region is CASSTGSQGGTQYF. CDR3 DNA: TGTGCCAGCAGCACAGGCTCACAGGGTGGGACCCAGTACTTC.

The chain combines TRBV11-1 with TRBJ2-5; D unresolved. Trimming cost V 1 base and J 3 bases, with 6 bases left between them. In germline, CDR1 is SGHAT, CDR2 FQDESV (reference sequence). CDR3 length: 13 amino acids. CDR3 residues: CASSLVREETQYF. The CDR3 DNA reads TGTGCCAGCAGCTTAGTACGGGAAGAGACCCAGTACTTC.

This clone has only a few counts. The chain employs TRBV4-3 and TRBJ2-1; 11 positions match TRBD2. The J segment lost 8 bases and the V segment lost 4 bases, leaving 10 bases of the junction unmatched. CDR1 LGHNA and CDR2 YSLEER come from the germline V gene. This CDR3 is built from 16 residues. CDR3 region: CASSRGTSGPTDEQFF. The DNA of the CDR3 is TGCGCCAGCAGCCGGGGGACTAGCGGACCTACGGATGAGCAGTTCTTC.

The rearrangement joins TRBV19 to TRBJ2-1; 8 nucleotides match TRBD2. Per the germline V gene, CDR1 is LNHDA and CDR2 is SQIVND (reference sequence). Trimming removed 1 base from V and 2 bases from J; junction bases left unmatched: 1. The CDR3 is 15 residues long. The CDR3 loop is CASSIVAGPYNEQFF. CDR3 coding DNA: TGTGCCAGTAGTATAGTAGCGGGACCCTACAATGAGCAGTTCTTC.

In its sample, this clone was seen once. The V and J genes are TRBV9 and TRBJ1-3, with TRBD1 identical over 7 bases. CDR1 is SGDLS, CDR2 YYNGEE, per germline. The CDR3 has 19 residues. V shed 4 bases and J 0 bases; nucleotides not matched to a gene: 16. The CDR3: CASSPRDRESTGSGNTIYF. The CDR3 bases are TGTGCCAGCAGCCCCCGGGACAGAGAATCTACCGGCTCTGGAAACACCATATATTTT. The full variable domain, in which reference TRBV9 and TRBJ1-3 provide the parts outside the CDR3, is DSGVTQTPKHLITATGQRVTLRCSPRSGDLSVYWYQQSLDQGLQFLIQYYNGEERAKGNILERFSAQQFPDLHSELNLSSLELGDSALYFCASSPRDRESTGSGNTIYFGEGSWLTVV.

The J gene is TRBJ2-1, the V gene TRBV9; 8 nucleotides agree with TRBD2. Germline V gene sequence: CDR1 SGDLS, CDR2 YYNGEE. The V and J ends lost 3 bases and 10 bases, in that order; junction bases with no gene match: 9. The CDR3 has 14 amino acids. The CDR3 coding sequence is TGTGCCAGCAGCGACCGGGAGGGCCATCAGGAGCAGTTCTTC. Protein sequence: CASSDREGHQEQFF.

The rearrangement links TRBV23-1 to TRBJ1-2, with TRBD1 identical over 12 bases. TRBV23-1 is flagged as an ORF with uncertain function. The V segment lost 6 bases and the J segment 6 bases; nucleotides outside the gene matches: 2. This CDR3 has 13 amino acids. The CDR3 loop is CASSGTGGDGYTF. The CDR3 bases are TGCGCCAGCAGCGGGACAGGGGGCGATGGCTACACCTTC.

The chain employs TRBV6-6 and TRBJ1-5; TRBD1 is a possible D gene (6 bases). The CDR3 spans 16 residues. CDR1 is MNHNY and CDR2 is SVGAGI in the germline V gene (reference sequence). V shed 7 bases and J shed 1 base, with 17 bases lying between them. CDR3 nucleotide sequence: TGTGCCAGCATTCATAGGGGGGGTAGGAGCAATCAGCCCCAGCATTTT. Translated, it gives CASIHRGGRSNQPQHF.